This is a list of T cell receptor beta chains from one sample in a study of blood T cell repertoires in COVID-19. The table came from immunoSEQ multiplex PCR; TCRdb's copy has only in-frame clones and leaves some out. The sample has nearly 350,000 clones, 75% to 90% seen once. Sequenced material: peripheral blood. These receptors all come from a woman in her forties or fifties with COVID-19, enrolled during active disease. CDR3s include the opening cysteine and the closing phenylalanine or tryptophan. Each record gives: J gene, V gene, clone size, D gene, CDR3 length, CDR3 DNA, CDR3 protein. The D gene is left open where the match is weak. Clone size is not always given. Where it is, it says once, few, many or a class for expanded clones.

TRBJ1-1	TRBV19	-	-	14	TGTGCCAGTAGTATTGGGGGGGGTAACACTGAAGCTTTCTTT	CASSIGGGNTEAFF
TRBJ2-7	TRBV27	-	TRBD1	14	TGTGCCAGCAGTCAACAGGGGGCTTCCTACGAGCAGTACTTC	CASSQQGASYEQYF
TRBJ2-3	TRBV18	-	-	13	TGTGCCAGCTCCCCGGGGGACTCAGATACGCAGTATTTT	CASSPGDSDTQYF
TRBJ2-2	TRBV24-1	-	TRBD1	16	TGTGCCACCGGGACCCGGACAGGCGTTAACACCGGGGAGCTGTTTTTT	CATGTRTGVNTGELFF
TRBJ2-7	TRBV11-3	many	TRBD1	16	TGTGCCAGCAGCCCTATGGACAGGGGTAGATCCTACGAGCAGTACTTC	CASSPMDRGRSYEQYF
TRBJ1-4	TRBV25-1	-	TRBD1	17	TGTGCCACCAGACCACAAACTGGGACAGAGTTAAATGAAAAACTGTTTTTT	CATRPQTGTELNEKLFF
TRBJ1-4	TRBV7-7	-	TRBD1	14	TGTGCTAGCAGCCGGACAGGGACGGATGAAAAACTGTTTTTT	CASSRTGTDEKLFF
TRBJ1-2	TRBV19	-	-	13	TGTGCCAGTCGCCAGGGGTCTTCCTATGGCTACACCTTC	CASRQGSSYGYTF
TRBJ2-1	TRBV11-1	-	TRBD1	15	TGTGCCAGCAGCGGTGACAGGGGTTTCACCAATGAGCAGTTCTTC	CASSGDRGFTNEQFF
TRBJ1-6	TRBV2	few	-	14	TGTGCCAGCAGTCTTGGACAGATTAATTCACCCCTCCACTTT	CASSLGQINSPLHF
TRBJ2-1	TRBV27	-	TRBD2	14	TGTGCCAGCAGTTTAGGCGGGAGGTCCAATTTTGAGTTCTTC	CASSLGGRSNFEFF